This T cell receptor beta chain came from a study of monozygotic twins with cystic fibrosis. Concerning this clone itself: Its target is unknown.

Study conclusions and caveats: In 13 of 16 pairs, V gene usage was closest to the co-twin's. Median Simpson clonality of about 0.01 suggested naive T cells predominated.

The CDR3 is 17 amino acids. The germline V gene encodes CDR1 LNHDA and CDR2 SQIVND (reference sequence). Trimming cost V 11 bases and J 4 bases, with 26 bases left between them. Sequencing was performed with immunoSEQ multiplex PCR; in TCRdb, only in-frame clones are kept and a portion is missing. The sample lists about 36,000 clones, roughly 84% occurring once. The rearrangement links TRBV19 to TRBJ1-4; perhaps TRBD1 as D (6 bases). This TCR was sampled from a girl aged 2 to 9 with cystic fibrosis. The sequencing input was blood. CDR3 protein: CASRSLGRGVLNEKLFF. The CDR3 coding sequence is TGTGCCTCCCGAAGCTTAGGGAGGGGGGTGCTTAATGAAAAACTGTTTTTT.